Described below is a single T cell receptor (beta chain) sequence and its context. What it recognizes is unknown. The germline V gene encodes CDR1 SNHLY and CDR2 FYNNEI. V was pared by 6 bases and J by 5 bases, with 9 bases of the junction left unmatched. The CDR3 spans 16 residues. This sample is part of a study of CD8 T cells in ankylosing spondylitis. Study outcomes and limitations: Disease-linked clones displayed a CD8+ phenotype and appeared relatively rarely in peripheral blood. There were earlier reports of some motif variants in reactive arthritis synovial fluid and blood. Seemingly characteristic of ankylosing spondylitis blood was a TCR beta motif consisting of about 8 highly homologous variants.

Researchers built TCR beta libraries using quantitative 5'-RACE with molecular barcodes. MiXCR was run by TCRdb on the 5' RACE reads, yielding one entry per CDR3 protein. The sample contains about 340,000 distinct CDR3 sequences, more than 20% of which appear only once. The sample comprised blood, either unsorted or a sorted T cell fraction (not recorded which). This rearrangement joins TRBV2 to TRBJ2-2; 10 bases align to TRBD1. This clonotype was sampled from a male donor with ankylosing spondylitis or in good health (not recorded which). The CDR3 DNA is TGTGCCAGCAGAGAGGGACAGGGGATTATTACCGGGGAGCTGTTTTTT. Protein product: CASREGQGIITGELFF.